Presented here are 9 T cell receptor beta chains from one specimen sequenced in a study of graft-versus-host responses after intestinal transplantation. Sequenced by immunoSEQ multiplex PCR; TCRdb stores in-frame clones only, minus some. The sample lists more than 4,500 clones, 20% to 30% occurring once. CFSE-labeled responder cells (around 200,000) were plated with around 200,000 irradiated, violet-dye-labeled stimulator cells. The sample was alloreactive CD8+ T cells from a mixed lymphocyte reaction culture, taken before intestinal transplant. As to subset: CFSE-low proliferating T cells sorted from approximately six-day pre-transplant mixed lymphocyte reaction (GvH or HvG direction). Receptor source: a human patient who received an intestinal transplant.

Points on this clone: At one end the junction does not follow the germline gene, possibly because of a read error. The chain recombines TRBV5-1 with TRBJ2-2; D gene ambiguous. CDR3 size: 13 residues. Germline loops: CDR1 SGHRS, CDR2 YFSETQ. The CDR3 spells CASSLVGTGELFF. The CDR3 nucleotides read TGTGCCAGCAGCTTGGTAGGAACCGGGGAGCTGTTTTTT. The full variable domain, completed using reference TRBV5-1 and TRBJ2-2, is KAGVTQTPRYLIKTRGQQVTLSCSPISGHRSVSWYQQTPGQGLQFLFEYFSETQRNKGNFPGRFSGRQFSNSRSEMNVSTLELGDSALYLCASSLVGTGELFFGEGSRLTVL.

By share of the sample, this clone is large. The rearrangement links TRBV6-5 to TRBJ2-7, with 10 bases that match TRBD1. The CDR3 loop spans 14 amino acids. Germline-derived CDR1 and CDR2 are MNHEY and SVGAGI. Unmatched junction bases numbered 1, after V lost 3 bases and J lost 2 bases. The DNA for the CDR3 is TGTGCCAGCAGTTATGGACAGGGGGCCTACGAGCAGTACTTC. Its translation: CASSYGQGAYEQYF.

The chain is built from TRBV4-1 and TRBJ1-5; D is uncertain. V lost 1 base, J lost 3 bases, and 13 bases lay in between. The CDR3 contains 16 residues. The V gene's germline CDR1 is MGHRA and CDR2 YSYEKL. The CDR3 DNA follows: TGCGCCAGCAGCCAAGGGACCCTTCTGGCCAATCAGCCCCAGCATTTT. Translation: CASSQGTLLANQPQHF.

This clone showed up just a few times. A much larger clone is a single base away; this may be a read error. The CDR3 DNA sequence: TGTGCCAGCAGTTACTCGAGCGGGGAGGTCTCCTACGAGCAGTACTTC. Amino acids: CASSYSSGEVSYEQYF. This chain joins TRBV6-5 and TRBJ2-7, with 7 bases that match TRBD2. This CDR3 is 16 amino acids long. Per germline, CDR1 MNHEY and CDR2 SVGAGI. Trimming removed 0 bases from V and 0 bases from J; junction bases left unmatched: 5.

Judged by abundance, this clone is large. The chain has TRBV5-1 and TRBJ2-7; the match to TRBD1 covers 7 bases. Germline V gene lookup returns CDR1 SGHRS and CDR2 YFSETQ. Trimming removed 0 bases from V and 4 bases from J; junction bases left unmatched: 4. This CDR3 has 14 amino acids. The CDR3 DNA reads as TGCGCCAGCAGCTTGGGACAGGGATGGTACGAGCAGTACTTC. Translated: CASSLGQGWYEQYF.

Comment on this clone: A much larger clone is a single base away; this may be a read error. The chain couples TRBV4-2 to TRBJ2-1, with D perhaps matching TRBD2 (6 bases). The CDR3 length is 17 residues. CDR1 is LGHNA and CDR2 is YNFKEQ in the germline V gene. The ends were cut back, 3 bases at V and 5 bases at J, with 20 bases in the middle. CDR3 in amino acids: CASSHIRDLGLNNEQFF. The CDR3 DNA is TGTGCCAGCAGCCACATCCGGGACTTGGGGTTAAACAATGAGCAGTTCTTC.

The gene calls are TRBV7-9 and TRBJ2-4; a possible D gene is TRBD1 (5 bases). V lost 5 bases and J 2 bases, leaving 16 bases between the germline ends. The CDR3 runs to 16 residues. Germline CDR1 reads SEHNR; CDR2 reads FQNEAQ (reference sequence). The CDR3: CASSRLRWTTKNIQYF. Written as DNA, the CDR3 is TGTGCCAGCAGCCGCTTACGGTGGACAACCAAAAACATTCAGTACTTC.

V usage is TRBV9 and J usage is TRBJ2-6, with D unclear. Trimming took off 7 bases at V and 5 bases at J, with 22 bases between the two ends. The CDR3 extends over 17 amino acids. CDR1 SGDLS and CDR2 YYNGEE come from the germline V gene. The CDR3 bases are TGTGCCAGCCGTTACGCGTACTCAAAAAGTCGGGCCAACGTCCTGACTTTC. Its translation: CASRYAYSKSRANVLTF.

The chain carries TRBV20-1 and TRBJ2-3; no clear D gene. The CDR3 spans 10 residues. Trimming removed 3 bases from V and 8 bases from J, with 6 bases in between. Germline V gene lookup returns CDR1 DFQATT and CDR2 SNEGSKA (reference sequence). The CDR3, as DNA: TGCAGTGCTAGTTTTGGTACGCAGTATTTT. It translates to CSASFGTQYF.